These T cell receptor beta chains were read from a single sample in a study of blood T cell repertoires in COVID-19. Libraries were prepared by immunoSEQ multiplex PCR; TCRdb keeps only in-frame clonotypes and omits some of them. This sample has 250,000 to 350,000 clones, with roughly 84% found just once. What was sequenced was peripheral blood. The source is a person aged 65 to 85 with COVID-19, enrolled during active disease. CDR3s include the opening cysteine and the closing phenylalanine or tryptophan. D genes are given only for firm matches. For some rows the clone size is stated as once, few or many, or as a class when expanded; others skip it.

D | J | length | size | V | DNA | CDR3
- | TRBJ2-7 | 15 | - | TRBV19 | TGTGCCAGTAGTACTGCCCGGGACAATCTGGGGGAGCAGTACTTC | CASSTARDNLGEQYF
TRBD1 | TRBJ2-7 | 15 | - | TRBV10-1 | TGCGCCAGCAGCCGGACAGGGGGTTGCTCCTACGAGCAGTACTTC | CASSRTGGCSYEQYF
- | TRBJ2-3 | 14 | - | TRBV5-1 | TGCGCCAGCAGCCCTAGGAGCGGCACAGATACGCAGTATTTT | CASSPRSGTDTQYF
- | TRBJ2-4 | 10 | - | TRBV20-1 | TGCAGTGCCAAAAAAAACATTCAGTACTTC | CSAKKNIQYF
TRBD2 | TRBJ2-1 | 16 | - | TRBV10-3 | TGTGCCATCAGTGAGTCGGGCGGGGGGGCAGACAATGAGCAGTTCTTC | CAISESGGGADNEQFF
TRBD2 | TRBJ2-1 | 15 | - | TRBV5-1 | TGCGCCAGCAGCTTGGGGCAAGCGGGAACCAATGAGCAGTTCTTC | CASSLGQAGTNEQFF
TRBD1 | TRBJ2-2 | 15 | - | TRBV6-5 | TGTGCCAGCAGGGGACAGGGGGCCTACACCGGGGAGCTGTTTTTT | CASRGQGAYTGELFF
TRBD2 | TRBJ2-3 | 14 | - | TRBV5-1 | TGCGCCAGCAGCACGAGCGGGAGTGAAGATACGCAGTATTTT | CASSTSGSEDTQYF
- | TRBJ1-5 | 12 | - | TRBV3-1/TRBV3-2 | TGTGCCAGCAGCCAAGCCCGTTGGCCCCAGCATTTT | CASSQARWPQHF
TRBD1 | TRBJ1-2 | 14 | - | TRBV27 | TGTGCCAGCAGTTTGGGGACAGGGGTTTATGGCTACACCTTC | CASSLGTGVYGYTF
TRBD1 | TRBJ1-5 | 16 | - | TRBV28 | TGTGCCAGCAGCCCTGGCCAGGGGGCGCGCAATCAGCCCCAGCATTTT | CASSPGQGARNQPQHF
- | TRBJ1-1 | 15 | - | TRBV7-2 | TGTGCCAGCAGTCCAGGCGGGGGGATGAACACTGAAGCTTTCTTT | CASSPGGGMNTEAFF
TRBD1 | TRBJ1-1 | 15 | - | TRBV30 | TGTGCCTGGAGTCTAGGACAGGGGGTAGGAACTGAAGCTTTCTTT | CAWSLGQGVGTEAFF
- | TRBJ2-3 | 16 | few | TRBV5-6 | TGTGCCAGCAGCTTCCGTAGGAGTCGCGGCACAGATACGCAGTATTTT | CASSFRRSRGTDTQYF
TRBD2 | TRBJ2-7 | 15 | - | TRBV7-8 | TGTGCCAGCAGCTTAGGGACGACTAGCGGACACGAGCAGTACTTC | CASSLGTTSGHEQYF
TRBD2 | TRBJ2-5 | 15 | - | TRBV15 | TGTGCCACCAGCCCGGGGGGGGGATCGCAAGAGACCCAGTACTTC | CATSPGGGSQETQYF
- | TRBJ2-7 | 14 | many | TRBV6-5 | TGTGCCAGCAACCAGGACAGTTCCCATTACGAGCAGTACTTC | CASNQDSSHYEQYF
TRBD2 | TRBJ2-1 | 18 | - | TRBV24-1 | TGTGCCACCAGTGACTCGACCGGGCTAGCGGCCTCCTACAATGAGCAGTTCTTC | CATSDSTGLAASYNEQFF
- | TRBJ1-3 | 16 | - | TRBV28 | TGTGCCAGCAGCCCAATAAATAGAGGCTCTGGAAACACCATATATTTT | CASSPINRGSGNTIYF
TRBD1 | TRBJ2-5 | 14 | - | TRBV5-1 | TGCGCCAGCAGCTCTACAGGGGGCTCAGAGACCCAGTACTTC | CASSSTGGSETQYF
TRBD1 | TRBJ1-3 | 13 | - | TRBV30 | TGTGCCTGGTCACAGGGGTCTGGAAACACCATATATTTT | CAWSQGSGNTIYF
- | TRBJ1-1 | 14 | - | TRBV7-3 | TGTGCCAGCAGCTTAAGTCTCCGGAACACTGAAGCTTTCTTT | CASSLSLRNTEAFF
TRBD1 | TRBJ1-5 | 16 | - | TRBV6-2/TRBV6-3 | TGTGCCAGCAGTTACTCGAGCAGGGGGGCGAATCAGCCCCAGCATTTT | CASSYSSRGANQPQHF
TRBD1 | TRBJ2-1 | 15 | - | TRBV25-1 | TGTGCCAGCAGTGAACCGAGACAGGGTAGCAATGAGCAGTTCTTC | CASSEPRQGSNEQFF
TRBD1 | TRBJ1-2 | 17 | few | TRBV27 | TGTGCCAGCAGTTTAACGGCACCTACAGGGGTGGGCTATGGCTACACCTTC | CASSLTAPTGVGYGYTF
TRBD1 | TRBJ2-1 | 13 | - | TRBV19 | TGTGCCAGTAGTATCGACAGGGTGAATGAGCAGTTCTTC | CASSIDRVNEQFF
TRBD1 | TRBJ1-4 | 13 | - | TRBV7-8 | TGTGCCAGCAGCAGGGACAGGGGCGAAAAACTGTTTTTT | CASSRDRGEKLFF
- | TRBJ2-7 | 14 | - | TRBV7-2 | TGTGCCAGCAGCTTAAAGCCGGCGCCGGGGGAGCAGTACTTC | CASSLKPAPGEQYF
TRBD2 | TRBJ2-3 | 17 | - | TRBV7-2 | TGTGCCAGCAGCTTAGTAGCAGCGGGAGTTGGTTCAGATACGCAGTATTTT | CASSLVAAGVGSDTQYF
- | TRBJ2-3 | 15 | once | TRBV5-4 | TGTGCCAGCAGCTTGGGTTCGGGGTCGATGAATACGCAGTATTTT | CASSLGSGSMNTQYF
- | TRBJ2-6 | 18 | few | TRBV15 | TGTGCCACCAGCAGATCTCCTAGTGGGGGGGCCGGGGCCAACGTCCTGACTTTC | CATSRSPSGGAGANVLTF
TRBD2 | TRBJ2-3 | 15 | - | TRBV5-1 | TGCGCCAGCAGCTTGGAGCGGGGAAGCACAGATACGCAGTATTTT | CASSLERGSTDTQYF
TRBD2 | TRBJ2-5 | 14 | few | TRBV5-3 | TGTGCCAGAAGCTTGGCCTCTAGCGGGGAGACCCAGTACTTC | CARSLASSGETQYF
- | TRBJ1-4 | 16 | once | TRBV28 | TGTGCCAGCAGTTTTTCTGGGGCCGGGACTAATGAAAAACTGTTTTTT | CASSFSGAGTNEKLFF
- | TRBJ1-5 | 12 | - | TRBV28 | TGTGCCAGCAGTCAACAGGGCCAGCCCCAGCATTTT | CASSQQGQPQHF
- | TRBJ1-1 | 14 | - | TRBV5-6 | TGTGCCAGCAGCCGAACGTCGGGTAGCGGTGAAGCTTTCTTT | CASSRTSGSGEAFF
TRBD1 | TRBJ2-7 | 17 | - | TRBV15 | TGTGCCACCAGCAGAGCTTCCGGACAGGGGCTTCGGTACGAGCAGTACTTC | CATSRASGQGLRYEQYF
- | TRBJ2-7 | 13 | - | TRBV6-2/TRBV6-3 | TGTGCCAGCAGTAGTGCTAGTCCCTACGAGCAGTACTTC | CASSSASPYEQYF
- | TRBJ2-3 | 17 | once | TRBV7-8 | TGTGCCAGCAGCGTCATACAAACAGGGCATCGCACAGATACGCAGTATTTT | CASSVIQTGHRTDTQYF
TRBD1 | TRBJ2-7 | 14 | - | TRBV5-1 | TGCGCCAGCAGCTTACGGACAGGGGCCTACGAGCAGTACTTC | CASSLRTGAYEQYF
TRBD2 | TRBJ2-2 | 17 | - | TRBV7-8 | TGTGCCAGCAGCTTTCGAAGTAGCGGGGGGCCCACCGGGGAGCTGTTTTTT | CASSFRSSGGPTGELFF
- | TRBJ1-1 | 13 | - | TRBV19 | TGTGCCAGTAGCGGACAGATGAACACTGAAGCTTTCTTT | CASSGQMNTEAFF
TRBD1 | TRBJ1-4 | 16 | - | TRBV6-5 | TGTGCCAGCAGTTCCTTCCTTGGACAGGGGATTGAAAAACTGTTTTTT | CASSSFLGQGIEKLFF
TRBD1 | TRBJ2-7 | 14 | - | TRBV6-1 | TGTGCCAGCAGTGAATCGGGACAGGGCTACGAGCAGTACTTC | CASSESGQGYEQYF
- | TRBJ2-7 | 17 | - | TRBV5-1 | TGCGCCAGCAGCTTGGGAGCTGGTCCCGCGTTTAGCTACGAGCAGTACTTC | CASSLGAGPAFSYEQYF
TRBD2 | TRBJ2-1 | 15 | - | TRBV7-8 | TGTGCCAGCAGCTTCACCGGGACTAGCGACAATGAGCAGTTCTTC | CASSFTGTSDNEQFF
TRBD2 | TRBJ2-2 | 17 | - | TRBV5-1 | TGCGCCAGCAGCTTGTCCGCTAGCGGGAGATACACCGGGGAGCTGTTTTTT | CASSLSASGRYTGELFF
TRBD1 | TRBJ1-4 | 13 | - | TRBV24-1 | TGTGCCACCTCGAGGACAGGCTACGAAAAACTGTTTTTT | CATSRTGYEKLFF
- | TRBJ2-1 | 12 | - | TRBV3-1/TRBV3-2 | TGTGCCAGCAGCCGTTGGGGGGTCGAGCAGTTCTTC | CASSRWGVEQFF
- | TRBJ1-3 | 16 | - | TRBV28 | TGTGCCAGCAGCCACCCGGGTCCTTCCTCTGGAAACACCATATATTTT | CASSHPGPSSGNTIYF
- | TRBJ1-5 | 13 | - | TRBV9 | TGTGCCAGCAGCAGAGATGGCAATCAGCCCCAGCATTTT | CASSRDGNQPQHF
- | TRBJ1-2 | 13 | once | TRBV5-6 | TGTGCCAGCAGCTCGGGACAACTCTATGGCTACACCTTC | CASSSGQLYGYTF
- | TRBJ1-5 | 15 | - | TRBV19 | TGTGCCAGTAGTAAACGACAGGCTAGCAATCAGCCCCAGCATTTT | CASSKRQASNQPQHF
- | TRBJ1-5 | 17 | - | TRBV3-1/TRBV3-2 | TGTGCCAGCAGCCAAGACGACGCAACAGGGACCAATCAGCCCCAGCATTTT | CASSQDDATGTNQPQHF
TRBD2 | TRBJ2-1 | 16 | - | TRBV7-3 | TGTGCCAGCAGCCAAGAGGGACTAGTCAGCCTCAATGAGCAGTTCTTC | CASSQEGLVSLNEQFF
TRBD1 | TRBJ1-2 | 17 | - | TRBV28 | TGTGCCAGCAGTTTCCTCACCATGGCAGGGGGTCTTAGTGGCTACACCTTC | CASSFLTMAGGLSGYTF
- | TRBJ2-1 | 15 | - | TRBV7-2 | TGTGCCAGCAGCTTAATGGGGGGGCCAGACAATGAGCAGTTCTTC | CASSLMGGPDNEQFF
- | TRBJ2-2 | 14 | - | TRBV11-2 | TGTGCCAGCAGCCCACCTACAGGTACCGGGGAGCTGTTTTTT | CASSPPTGTGELFF
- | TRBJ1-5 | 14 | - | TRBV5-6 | TGTGCCAGCAGCTTGCTGGGGTCAGGGCAGCCCCAGCATTTT | CASSLLGSGQPQHF